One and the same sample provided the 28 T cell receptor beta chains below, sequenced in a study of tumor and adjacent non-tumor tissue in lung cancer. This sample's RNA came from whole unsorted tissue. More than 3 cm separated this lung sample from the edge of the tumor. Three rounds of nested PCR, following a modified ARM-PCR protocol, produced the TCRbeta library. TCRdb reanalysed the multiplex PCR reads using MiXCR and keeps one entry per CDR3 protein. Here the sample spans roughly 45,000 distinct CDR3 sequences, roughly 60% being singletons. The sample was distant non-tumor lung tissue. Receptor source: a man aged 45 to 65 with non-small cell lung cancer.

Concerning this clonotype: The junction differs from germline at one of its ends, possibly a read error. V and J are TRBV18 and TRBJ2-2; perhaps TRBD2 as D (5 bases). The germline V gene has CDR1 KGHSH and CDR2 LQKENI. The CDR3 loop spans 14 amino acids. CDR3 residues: CASSSLARAGEQFF. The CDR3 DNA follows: TGTGCCAGCTCATCATTAGCGAGGGCCGGGGAGCAGTTTTTT.

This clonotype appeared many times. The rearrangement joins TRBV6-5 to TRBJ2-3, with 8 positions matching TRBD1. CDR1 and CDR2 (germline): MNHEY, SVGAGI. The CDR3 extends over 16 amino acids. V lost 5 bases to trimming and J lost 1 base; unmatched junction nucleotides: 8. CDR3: CASSPETGARTDTQYF. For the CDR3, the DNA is TGTGCCAGCAGTCCGGAGACAGGGGCTCGCACAGATACGCAGTATTTT.

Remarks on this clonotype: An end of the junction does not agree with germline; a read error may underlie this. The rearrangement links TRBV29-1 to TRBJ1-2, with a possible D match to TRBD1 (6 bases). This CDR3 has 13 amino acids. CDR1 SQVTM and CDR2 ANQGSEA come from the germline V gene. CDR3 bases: TGCAGCGTTGGTCGTCAGGGGAACTATGGCTACGCCTTC. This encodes CSVGRQGNYGYAF.

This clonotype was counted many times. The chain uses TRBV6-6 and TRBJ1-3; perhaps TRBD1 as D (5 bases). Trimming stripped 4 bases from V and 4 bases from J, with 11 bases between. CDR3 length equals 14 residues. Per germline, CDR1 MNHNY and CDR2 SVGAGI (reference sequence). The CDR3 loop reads CASSSAGYGNTIYF. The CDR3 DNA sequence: TGTGCCAGCAGTTCCGCAGGGTACGGAAACACCATATATTTT.

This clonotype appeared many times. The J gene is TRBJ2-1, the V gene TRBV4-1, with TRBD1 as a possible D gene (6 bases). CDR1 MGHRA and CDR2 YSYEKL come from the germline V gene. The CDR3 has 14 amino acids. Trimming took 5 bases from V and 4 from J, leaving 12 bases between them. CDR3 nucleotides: TGCGCCAGCAGCAATCAGAGGGGGTACAATGAGCAGTTCTTC. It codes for CASSNQRGYNEQFF.

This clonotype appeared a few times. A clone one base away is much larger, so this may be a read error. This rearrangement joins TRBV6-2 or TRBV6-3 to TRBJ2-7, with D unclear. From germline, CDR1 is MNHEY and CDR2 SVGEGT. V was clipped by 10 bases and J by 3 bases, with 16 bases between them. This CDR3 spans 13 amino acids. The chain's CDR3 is CANREVAHYEQYF. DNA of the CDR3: TGTGCCAACAGAGAGGTAGCCCACTACGAGCAGTACTTC.

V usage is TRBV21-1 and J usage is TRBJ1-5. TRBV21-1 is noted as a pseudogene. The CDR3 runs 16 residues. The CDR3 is CASSTLGYDSNQPQHF. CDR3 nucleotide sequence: TGTGCCAGCAGCACCTTGGGTTACGATAGCAATCAGCCCCAGCATTTT.

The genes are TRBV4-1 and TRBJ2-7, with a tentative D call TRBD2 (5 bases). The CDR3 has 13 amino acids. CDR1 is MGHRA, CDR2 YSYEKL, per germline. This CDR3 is CAISQVEGREQYF. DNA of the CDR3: TGCGCTATCAGCCAAGTAGAGGGTCGAGAGCAGTACTTC.

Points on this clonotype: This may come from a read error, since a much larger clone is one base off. The CDR3 spells CSAARGYEQFF. In DNA, the CDR3 is TGCAGTGCTGCCAGGGGGTATGAGCAGTTCTTC. The V gene is TRBV20-1, the J gene TRBJ2-1; 7 bases fit TRBD1. Germline-derived CDR1 and CDR2 are DFQATT and SNEGSKA (reference sequence). This CDR3 has 11 residues. Trimming removed 5 bases from V and 8 bases from J; junction bases left unmatched: 3.

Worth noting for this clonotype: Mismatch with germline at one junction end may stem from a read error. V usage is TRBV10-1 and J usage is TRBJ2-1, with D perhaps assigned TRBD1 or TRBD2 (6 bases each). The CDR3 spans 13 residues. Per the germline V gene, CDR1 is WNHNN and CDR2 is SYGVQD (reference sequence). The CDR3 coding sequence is TGCACCAGCAGAGAGGGGGGCCGGGATGAGCAGTTCTTC. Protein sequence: CTSREGGRDEQFF.

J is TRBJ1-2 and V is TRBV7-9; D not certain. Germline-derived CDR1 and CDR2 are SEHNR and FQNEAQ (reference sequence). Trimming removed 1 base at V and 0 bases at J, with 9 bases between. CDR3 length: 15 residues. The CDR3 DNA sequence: TGTGCCAGCAGCTTAGAAAGGGTTTCTAACTATGGCTACACCTTC. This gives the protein CASSLERVSNYGYTF.

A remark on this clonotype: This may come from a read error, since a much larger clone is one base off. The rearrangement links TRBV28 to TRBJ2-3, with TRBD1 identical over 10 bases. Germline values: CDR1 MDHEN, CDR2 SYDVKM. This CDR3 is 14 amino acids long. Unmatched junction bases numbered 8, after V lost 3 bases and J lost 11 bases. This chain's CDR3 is CASSLGQGTGRQYF. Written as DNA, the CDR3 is TGTGCCAGCAGTTTGGGACAGGGGACGGGTAGGCAGTATTTT.

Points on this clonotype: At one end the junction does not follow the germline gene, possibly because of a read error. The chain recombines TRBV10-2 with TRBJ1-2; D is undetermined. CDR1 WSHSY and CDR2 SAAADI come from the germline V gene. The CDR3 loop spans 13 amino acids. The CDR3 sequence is CASRQSTANGYIF. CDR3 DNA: TGCGCCAGCAGACAGAGCACAGCGAATGGCTACATCTTC.

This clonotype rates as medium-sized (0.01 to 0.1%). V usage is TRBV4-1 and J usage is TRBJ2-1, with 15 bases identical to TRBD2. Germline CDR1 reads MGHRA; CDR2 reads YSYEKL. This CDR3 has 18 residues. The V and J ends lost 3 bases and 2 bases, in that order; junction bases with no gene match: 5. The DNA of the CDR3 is TGCGCCAGCAGCCAGGAGGGACTAGCGGGAGGTCCCTACAATGAGCAGTTCTTC. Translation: CASSQEGLAGGPYNEQFF.

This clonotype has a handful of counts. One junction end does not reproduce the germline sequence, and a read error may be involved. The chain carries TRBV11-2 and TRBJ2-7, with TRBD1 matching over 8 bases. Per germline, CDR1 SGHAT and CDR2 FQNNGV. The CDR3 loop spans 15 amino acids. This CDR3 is CDSSSGTGRTYEQYF. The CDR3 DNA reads TGTGACAGCAGCTCAGGGACAGGTAGAACATACGAGCAGTACTTT.

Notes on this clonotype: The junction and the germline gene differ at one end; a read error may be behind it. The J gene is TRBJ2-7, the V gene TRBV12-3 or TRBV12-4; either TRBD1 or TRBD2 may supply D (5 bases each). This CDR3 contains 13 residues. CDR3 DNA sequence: TGTGCCGGCAGCCCAGGGACGGTATACGAGCAGTACTTC. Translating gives CAGSPGTVYEQYF.

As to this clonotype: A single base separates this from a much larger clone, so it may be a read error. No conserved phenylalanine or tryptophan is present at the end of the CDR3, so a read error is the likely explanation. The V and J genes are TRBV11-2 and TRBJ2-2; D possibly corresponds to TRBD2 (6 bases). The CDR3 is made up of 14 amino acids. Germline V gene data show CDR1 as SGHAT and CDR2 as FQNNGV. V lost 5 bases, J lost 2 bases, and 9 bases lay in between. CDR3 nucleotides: TGTGCCAGCAGCGGGACTTTTAACACCGGGGAGCTGTTTATT. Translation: CASSGTFNTGELFI.

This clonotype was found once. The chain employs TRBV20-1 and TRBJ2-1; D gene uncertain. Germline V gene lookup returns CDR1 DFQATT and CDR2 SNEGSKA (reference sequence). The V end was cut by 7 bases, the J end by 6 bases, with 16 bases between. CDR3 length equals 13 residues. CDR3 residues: CSVPLALGNEQFF. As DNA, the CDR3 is TGCAGTGTTCCTTTAGCCCTAGGCAATGAGCAGTTCTTC.

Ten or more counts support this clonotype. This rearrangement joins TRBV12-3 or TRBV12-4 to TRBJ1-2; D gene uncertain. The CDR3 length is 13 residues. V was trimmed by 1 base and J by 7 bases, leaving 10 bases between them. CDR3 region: CASSLDPELGYTF. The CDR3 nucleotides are TGTGCCAGCAGTTTAGACCCCGAGCTTGGCTACACCTTC.

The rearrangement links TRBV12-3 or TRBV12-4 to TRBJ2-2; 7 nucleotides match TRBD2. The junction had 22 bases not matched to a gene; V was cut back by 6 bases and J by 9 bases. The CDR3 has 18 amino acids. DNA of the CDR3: TGTGCCAGCAGCGGACCAGCGGGGAGCCGGAGTAGGACCAGGGAGCTGTTTTTT. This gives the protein CASSGPAGSRSRTRELFF.

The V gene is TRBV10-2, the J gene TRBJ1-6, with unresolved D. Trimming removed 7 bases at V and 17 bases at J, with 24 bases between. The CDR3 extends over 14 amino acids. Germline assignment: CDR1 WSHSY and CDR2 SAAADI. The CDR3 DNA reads TGCGCCAGCACCCTTATGGGCTATAATTCACCTATCCACTTT. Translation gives CASTLMGYNSPIHF.

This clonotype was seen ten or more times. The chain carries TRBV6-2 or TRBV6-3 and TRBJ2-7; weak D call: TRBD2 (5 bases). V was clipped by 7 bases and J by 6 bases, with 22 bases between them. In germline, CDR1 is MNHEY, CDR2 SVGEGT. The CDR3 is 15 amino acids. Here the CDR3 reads CASTPSRTHSFEQYF. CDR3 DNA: TGTGCCAGCACCCCGTCTAGGACTCACAGTTTCGAGCAGTACTTC.

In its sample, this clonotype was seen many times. This CDR3 reads CASSYSAGQGAIEQFF. CDR3 DNA: TGTGCCAGCAGTTACTCCGCGGGACAGGGGGCCATTGAGCAGTTCTTC. V gene TRBV6-6 combines with J gene TRBJ2-1, with 12 bases lining up with TRBD1. Germline values: CDR1 MNHNY, CDR2 SVGAGI (reference sequence). The CDR3 is 16 residues long. Unmatched junction bases numbered 6, after V lost 0 bases and J lost 9 bases.

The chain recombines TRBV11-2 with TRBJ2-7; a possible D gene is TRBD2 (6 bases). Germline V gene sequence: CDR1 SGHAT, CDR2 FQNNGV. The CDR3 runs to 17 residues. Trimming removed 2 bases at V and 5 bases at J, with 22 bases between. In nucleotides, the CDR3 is TGTGCCAGCAGCTTACGAAGATCCGCTCGGGGGTCTCACGAGCAGTACTTC. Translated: CASSLRRSARGSHEQYF. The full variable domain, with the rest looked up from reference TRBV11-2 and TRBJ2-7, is EAGVAQSPRYKIIEKRQSVAFWCNPISGHATLYWYQQILGQGPKLLIQFQNNGVVDDSQLPKDRFSAERLKGVDSTLKIQPAKLEDSAVYLCASSLRRSARGSHEQYFGPGTRLTVT.

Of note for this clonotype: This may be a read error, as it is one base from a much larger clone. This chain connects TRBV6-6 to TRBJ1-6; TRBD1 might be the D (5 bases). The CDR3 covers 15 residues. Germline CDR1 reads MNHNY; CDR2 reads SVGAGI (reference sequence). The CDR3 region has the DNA TGTACCAGCAGAGGGGATAGCTCCTATAATTCACCCCTCCACTTT. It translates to CTSRGDSSYNSPLHF.

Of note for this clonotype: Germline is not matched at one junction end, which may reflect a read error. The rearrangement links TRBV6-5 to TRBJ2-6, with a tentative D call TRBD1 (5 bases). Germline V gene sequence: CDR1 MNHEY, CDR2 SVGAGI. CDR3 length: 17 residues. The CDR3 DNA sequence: TGTGCCAGCAGTAAAACCGGGCGGCTTTCTGGGGCCAACGTCCCGGCTTTC. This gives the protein CASSKTGRLSGANVPAF.

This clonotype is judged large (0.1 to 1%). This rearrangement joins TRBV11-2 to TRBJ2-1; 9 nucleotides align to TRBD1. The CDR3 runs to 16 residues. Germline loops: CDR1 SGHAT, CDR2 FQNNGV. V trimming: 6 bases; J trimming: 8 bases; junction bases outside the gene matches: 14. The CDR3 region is CASRPPSGGQGHEQFF. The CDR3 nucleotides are TGTGCCAGCAGACCCCCCTCGGGGGGACAGGGTCATGAGCAGTTCTTC.

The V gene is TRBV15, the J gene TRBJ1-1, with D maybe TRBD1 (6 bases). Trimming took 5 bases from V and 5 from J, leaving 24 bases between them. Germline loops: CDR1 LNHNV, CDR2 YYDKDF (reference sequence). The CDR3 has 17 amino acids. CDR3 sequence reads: CATSPRDTGHWRTEAFF. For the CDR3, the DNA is TGTGCCACCAGCCCTCGGGACACTGGGCACTGGCGGACTGAAGCTTTCTTT.